These 23 T cell receptor beta chains came from one sample sequenced in a study of blood T cell repertoires in COVID-19. The table came from immunoSEQ multiplex PCR; TCRdb's copy has only in-frame clones and leaves some out. This sample has 250,000 to 350,000 clones; roughly 87% occur once, and the top ten carry approximately 2%. The source material was peripheral blood. These receptors were taken from a man aged 18 to 30 with active or convalescent COVID-19.

This rearrangement joins TRBV28 to TRBJ2-7; 7 nucleotides agree with TRBD2. Unmatched junction bases numbered 13, after V lost 4 bases and J lost 4 bases. Germline CDR1 is MDHEN and CDR2 is SYDVKM. This CDR3 has 16 amino acids. DNA for the CDR3: TGTGCCAGCAGTTACTTCGTACGGGCTAGCGGATACGAGCAGTACTTC. Translation: CASSYFVRASGYEQYF.

The table lists this clone with a count of one. CDR3: CASSAWLAGGADTQYF. In DNA form, the CDR3 reads TGTGCCAGCAGTGCCTGGCTAGCGGGAGGGGCAGATACGCAGTATTTT. The V call is TRBV2, the J call TRBJ2-3; the match to TRBD2 covers 12 bases. V gave up 4 bases and J gave up 4 bases; unmatched junction bases: 6. CDR3 length equals 16 residues. CDR1 and CDR2 (germline): SNHLY, FYNNEI.

About this clone itself: At one of its ends the junction is not consistent with the germline gene, which may arise from a read error. The rearrangement uses TRBV28 and TRBJ1-2; a possible D gene is TRBD1 (5 bases). CDR3 length equals 12 residues. CDR1 and CDR2 from the germline V gene are MDHEN and SYDVKM. The CDR3 DNA reads as TGTGCCAGCAGTTTATTACCTCGGGGGGATCATTTC. Protein: CASSLLPRGDHF.

The genes are TRBV6-5 and TRBJ1-4; 8 bases are a match to TRBD1. The V gene's germline CDR1 is MNHEY and CDR2 SVGAGI. Trimming at V came to 7 bases and at J to 7 bases, leaving 8 bases not matched to a gene. The length of the CDR3 is 14 residues. The CDR3 nucleotides read TGTGCCAGCATCCCAGGGGGCGGGGGTGAAAAACTGTTTTTT. Protein sequence: CASIPGGGGEKLFF.

CDR3 in amino acids: CASSIQQQDGYTF. In nucleotides, the CDR3 is TGTGCCAGCAGCATTCAGCAGCAGGATGGCTACACCTTC. V gene TRBV5-4 combines with J gene TRBJ1-2, with D hard to call. Germline loops: CDR1 SGHNT, CDR2 YYREEE (reference sequence). V lost 4 bases, J lost 6 bases, and 13 bases lay in between. The CDR3 consists of 13 residues.

The gene calls are TRBV5-1 and TRBJ2-7; the D gene is possibly TRBD1 (6 bases). The CDR3 runs 15 residues. CDR1 and CDR2 from the germline V gene are SGHRS and YFSETQ. Trimming took off 0 bases at V and 5 bases at J, with 15 bases between the two ends. DNA of the CDR3: TGCGCCAGCAGCTTGGAACAGGGAATCATCAACGAGCAGTACTTC. This gives the protein CASSLEQGIINEQYF. The full variable domain, its missing parts supplied by reference TRBV5-1 and TRBJ2-7, is KAGVTQTPRYLIKTRGQQVTLSCSPISGHRSVSWYQQTPGQGLQFLFEYFSETQRNKGNFPGRFSGRQFSNSRSEMNVSTLELGDSALYLCASSLEQGIINEQYFGPGTRLTVT.

The genes are TRBV6-2 or TRBV6-3 and TRBJ2-1, with a weak D call TRBD2 (7 bases). The CDR3 is made up of 17 amino acids. In germline, CDR1 is MNHEY, CDR2 SVGEGT. Trimming took off 0 bases at V and 10 bases at J, with 22 bases between the two ends. As DNA, the CDR3 is TGTGCCAGCAGTTACTCTCGGCGGGGGCCCAGTAAGTCCGAGCAGTTCTTC. The encoded protein is CASSYSRRGPSKSEQFF.

This clone was observed once. V and J are TRBV6-5 and TRBJ2-5; D is perhaps TRBD2 (6 bases). The CDR3 has 14 residues. CDR1 is MNHEY and CDR2 is SVGAGI in the germline V gene. Between the trimmed V and J ends, which lost 0 bases and 5 bases, there was a span of 10 bases. CDR3 nucleotides: TGTGCCAGCAGTTACTCGGCGGGGCTGGAGACCCAGTACTTC. It codes for CASSYSAGLETQYF.

V usage is TRBV7-2 and J usage is TRBJ1-2, with 8 bases lining up with TRBD1. Germline V gene data show CDR1 as SGHTA and CDR2 as FQGNSA. J was trimmed by 7 bases and V by 5 bases; bases with no gene match: 9. The CDR3 is 14 residues long. CDR3 residues: CASSLQTGEFGYTF. CDR3 in DNA: TGTGCCAGCAGCCTACAGACAGGGGAGTTTGGCTACACCTTC.

This chain connects TRBV28 to TRBJ2-7; no definite D call. The CDR3 is made up of 10 amino acids. Germline CDR1 reads MDHEN; CDR2 reads SYDVKM. V was shortened by 5 bases and J by 4 bases, with 3 bases between the two germline ends. The DNA for the CDR3 is TGTGCCAGCAGTACATACGAGCAGTACTTC. This translates into CASSTYEQYF. Together with reference TRBV28 and TRBJ2-7, the CDR3 gives the full variable domain: DVKVTQSSRYLVKRTGEKVFLECVQDMDHENMFWYRQDPGLGLRLIYFSYDVKMKEKGDIPEGYSVSREKKERFSLILESASTNQTSMYLCASSTYEQYFGPGTRLTVT.

The chain recombines TRBV6-6 with TRBJ1-5; no reliable D call. The germline V and J ends were trimmed by 4 bases and 0 bases, with 13 bases remaining between them. The CDR3 totals 16 residues. CDR1 is MNHNY, CDR2 SVGAGI, per germline (reference sequence). The CDR3 region has the DNA TGTGCCAGCAGTTCTTCCCTGACACTTAGCAATCAGCCCCAGCATTTT. It yields the protein CASSSSLTLSNQPQHF.

This clone was recorded once. The rearrangement joins TRBV2 to TRBJ2-7; 7 bases fit TRBD1. This CDR3 spans 15 amino acids. The V segment lost 1 base and the J segment 1 base; nucleotides outside the gene matches: 4. Germline CDR1 is SNHLY and CDR2 is FYNNEI. CDR3 sequence reads: CASSEGQGRSYEQYF. CDR3 DNA sequence: TGTGCCAGCAGTGAAGGACAGGGAAGATCCTACGAGCAGTACTTC.

The chain employs TRBV5-1 and TRBJ1-1; D is undetermined. Per the germline V gene, CDR1 is SGHRS and CDR2 is YFSETQ. CDR3 length: 15 residues. Trimming took 0 bases from V and 0 from J, leaving 9 bases between them. CDR3 loop: CASSLVPGMNTEAFF. The CDR3 DNA sequence: TGCGCCAGCAGCTTGGTACCGGGGATGAACACTGAAGCTTTCTTT.

The V and J genes are TRBV6-5 and TRBJ2-7, with 8 nucleotides matching TRBD1. This CDR3 has 15 residues. Germline CDR1 reads MNHEY; CDR2 reads SVGAGI. V lost 5 bases, J lost 4 bases, and 10 bases stayed unmatched. CDR3 sequence (DNA): TGTGCCAGCAGTCTATACCCCGGACAGGGTTACGAGCAGTACTTC. This translates into CASSLYPGQGYEQYF.

J is TRBJ2-2 and V is TRBV6-5; 7 nucleotides match TRBD1. With 8 bases clipped from V and 1 base from J, the junction kept 7 bases outside the gene matches. The CDR3 is made up of 15 amino acids. Per germline, CDR1 MNHEY and CDR2 SVGAGI. The CDR3 nucleotides are TGTGCCAGCTCATTGAGGGGGCGGAACACCGGGGAGCTGTTTTTT. Protein: CASSLRGRNTGELFF.

The chain combines TRBV5-1 with TRBJ2-5, with 10 bases fitting TRBD2. CDR3 length: 15 residues. CDR1 and CDR2 (germline): SGHRS, YFSETQ. V was clipped by 4 bases and J by 3 bases; unmatched bases: 6. CDR3 sequence reads: CASSRAGTSEETQYF. CDR3 coding DNA: TGCGCCAGCAGCAGAGCCGGGACTAGCGAAGAGACCCAGTACTTC. Full variable domain (remainder filled in from reference TRBV5-1 and TRBJ2-5): KAGVTQTPRYLIKTRGQQVTLSCSPISGHRSVSWYQQTPGQGLQFLFEYFSETQRNKGNFPGRFSGRQFSNSRSEMNVSTLELGDSALYLCASSRAGTSEETQYFGPGTRLLVL.

The chain links TRBV7-9 to TRBJ1-2; D is unresolved. This CDR3 has 15 residues. Germline CDR1 reads SEHNR; CDR2 reads FQNEAQ (reference sequence). Trimming pared 1 base from V and 8 bases from J, leaving 17 bases between. The CDR3 nucleotides read TGTGCCAGCAGCTTAGAGGGCCGGCGGGCGGTCGGCTACACCTTC. Protein sequence: CASSLEGRRAVGYTF.

The chain is built from TRBV12-3 or TRBV12-4 and TRBJ1-2; unclear D gene. CDR3 size: 11 residues. Trimming stripped 4 bases from V and 8 bases from J, with 8 bases between. CDR3 residues: CASSYFGGYTF. In nucleotides, the CDR3 is TGTGCCAGCAGTTACTTCGGGGGCTACACCTTC.

V gene TRBV18 combines with J gene TRBJ2-7; 9 bases map to TRBD1. This CDR3 spans 15 amino acids. The germline V gene has CDR1 KGHSH and CDR2 LQKENI. The V segment lost 2 bases and the J segment 1 base; nucleotides outside the gene matches: 3. The chain's CDR3 is CASSPTDRGSYEQYF. The CDR3 DNA reads TGTGCCAGCTCACCAACTGACAGGGGGTCCTACGAGCAGTACTTC.

The V call is TRBV7-9, the J call TRBJ2-2; weak D call: TRBD1 (6 bases). Germline lookup yields CDR1 SEHNR and CDR2 FQNEAQ (reference sequence). The ends were cut back, 4 bases at V and 5 bases at J, with 8 bases in the middle. The length of the CDR3 is 13 residues. In DNA form, the CDR3 reads TGTGCCAGCAGCTACCAGGGGACCGGGGAGCTGTTTTTT. Translating gives CASSYQGTGELFF.

The chain employs TRBV7-2 and TRBJ1-2, with TRBD1 matching over 9 bases. Germline CDR1 SGHTA, CDR2 FQGNSA. This CDR3 has 14 amino acids. J gave up 4 bases and V 7 bases, and 7 bases lay outside the gene matches. The chain's CDR3 is CASNDRGQGYGYTF. The CDR3 DNA reads as TGTGCCAGCAACGACAGGGGACAGGGCTATGGCTACACCTTC.

The rearrangement links TRBV7-2 to TRBJ2-1; 9 nucleotides line up with TRBD2. With V trimmed by 0 bases and J by 7 bases, 13 bases remained unmatched. Germline assignment: CDR1 SGHTA and CDR2 FQGNSA. There are 18 residues in the CDR3. CDR3 amino acids: CASSLAGGRTSEWNEQFF. The CDR3 region has the DNA TGTGCCAGCAGCTTAGCAGGAGGTAGGACTAGCGAATGGAATGAGCAGTTCTTC.

The rearrangement links TRBV6-2 or TRBV6-3 to TRBJ1-2; TRBD1 agrees at 8 bases. Germline V CDR1 and CDR2: MNHEY, SVGEGT. V lost 2 bases, J lost 2 bases, and 10 bases stayed unmatched. The CDR3 spans 17 residues. DNA for the CDR3: TGTGCCAGCAGTTACGGGGCAGGGGGCCGTTTCAACTATGGCTACACCTTC. Translation: CASSYGAGGRFNYGYTF.